This TCR beta chain was identified in a study of blood T cell repertoires in COVID-19. Across the study: The United States, Italy and Spain provided the acute and convalescent COVID-19 samples. From T cells, B-cell-depleted T cells, or PBMCs came the material, which was cDNA or gDNA.

How the authors handled the data: The authors estimated nucleated cell counts from reference gene primer amplification. TCRdb keeps only in-frame clones here, not all; method: immunoSEQ multiplex PCR. V and J calls and clone size come straight from that table; D and trimming were deduced from the DNA. The repertoire has about 7,800 clones, about 82% of them found once; the top ten carry 15% to 20%. This CDR3 spans 15 amino acids. Trimming left V 0 bases short and J 5 bases short, with 11 bases between. Germline values: CDR1 MNHEY, CDR2 SMNVEV (reference sequence). This sequence joins TRBV27 and TRBJ1-5; a possible D gene is TRBD1 (6 bases). The clonotype originates from a woman between 55 and 75 years old with active COVID-19. Sequenced sample: peripheral blood. CDR3 amino acids: CASSLSSGAHQPQHF. The CDR3 DNA follows: TGTGCCAGCAGTTTATCGTCAGGGGCCCATCAGCCCCAGCATTTT.